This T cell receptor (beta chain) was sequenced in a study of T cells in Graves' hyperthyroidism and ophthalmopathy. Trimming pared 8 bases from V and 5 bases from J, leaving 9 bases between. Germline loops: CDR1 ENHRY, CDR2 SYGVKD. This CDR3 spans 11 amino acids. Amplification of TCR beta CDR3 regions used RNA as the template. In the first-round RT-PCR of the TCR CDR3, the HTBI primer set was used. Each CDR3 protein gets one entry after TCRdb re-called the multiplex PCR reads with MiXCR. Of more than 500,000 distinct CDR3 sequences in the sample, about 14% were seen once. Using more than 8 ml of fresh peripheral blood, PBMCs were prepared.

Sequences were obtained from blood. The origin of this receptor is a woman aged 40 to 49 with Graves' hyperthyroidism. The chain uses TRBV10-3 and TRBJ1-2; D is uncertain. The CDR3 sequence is CAIGDGYGYTF. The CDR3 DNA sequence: TGTGCCATCGGGGATGGTTATGGCTACACCTTC.